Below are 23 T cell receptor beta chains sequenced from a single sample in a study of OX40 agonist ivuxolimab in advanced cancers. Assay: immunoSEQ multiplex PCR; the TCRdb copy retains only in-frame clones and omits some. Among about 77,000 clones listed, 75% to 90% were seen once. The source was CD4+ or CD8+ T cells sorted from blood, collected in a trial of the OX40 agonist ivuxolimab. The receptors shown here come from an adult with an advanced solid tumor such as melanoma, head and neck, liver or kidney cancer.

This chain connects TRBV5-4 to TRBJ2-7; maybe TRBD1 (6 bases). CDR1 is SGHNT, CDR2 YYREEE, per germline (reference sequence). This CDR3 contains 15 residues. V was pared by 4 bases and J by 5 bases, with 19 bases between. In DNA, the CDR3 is TGTGCCAGCAGCCCACCTAAGGGACAATCAAACGAGCAGTACTTC. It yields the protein CASSPPKGQSNEQYF.

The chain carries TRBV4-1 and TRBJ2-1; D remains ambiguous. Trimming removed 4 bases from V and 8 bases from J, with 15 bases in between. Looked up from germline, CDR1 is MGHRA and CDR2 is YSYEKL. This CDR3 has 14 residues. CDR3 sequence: CASSLRLVVDEQFF. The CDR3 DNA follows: TGCGCCAGCAGCCTCCGCCTAGTTGTCGATGAGCAGTTCTTC.

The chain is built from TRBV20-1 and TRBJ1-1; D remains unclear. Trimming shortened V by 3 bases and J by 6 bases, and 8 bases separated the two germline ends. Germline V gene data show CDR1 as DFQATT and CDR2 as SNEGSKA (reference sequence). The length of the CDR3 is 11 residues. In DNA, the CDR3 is TGCAGTGCTAGTGCACATTCTGAAGCTTTCTTT. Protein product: CSASAHSEAFF.

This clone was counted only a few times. Here the CDR3 DNA reads TGTGCCAGTCAGACGGCATATAGCAATCAGCCCCAGCATTTT. Translating it yields CASQTAYSNQPQHF. The chain is built from TRBV6-1 and TRBJ1-5; D gene uncertain. Germline V gives CDR1 MNHNS, CDR2 SASEGT. Trimming cost V 9 bases and J 0 bases, with 12 bases left between them. CDR3 length: 14 residues.

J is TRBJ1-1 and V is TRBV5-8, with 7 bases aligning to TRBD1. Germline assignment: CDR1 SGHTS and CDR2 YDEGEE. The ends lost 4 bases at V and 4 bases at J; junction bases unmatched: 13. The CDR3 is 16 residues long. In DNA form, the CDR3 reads TGTGCCAGCAGCCAGGGGACAGACCTTTTTGGCACTGAAGCTTTCTTT. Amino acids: CASSQGTDLFGTEAFF. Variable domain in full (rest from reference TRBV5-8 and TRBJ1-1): EAGVTQSPTHLIKTRGQQATLRCSPISGHTSVYWYQQALGLGLQFLLWYDEGEERNRGNFPPRFSGRQFPNYSSELNVNALELEDSALYLCASSQGTDLFGTEAFFGQGTRLTVV.

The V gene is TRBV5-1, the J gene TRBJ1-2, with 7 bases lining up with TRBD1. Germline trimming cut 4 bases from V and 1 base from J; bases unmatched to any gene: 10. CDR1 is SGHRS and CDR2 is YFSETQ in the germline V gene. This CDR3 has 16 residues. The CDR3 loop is CASSLGDRVDNYGYTF. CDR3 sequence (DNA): TGCGCCAGCAGCCTAGGTGACAGGGTGGATAACTATGGCTACACCTTC.

DNA of the CDR3: TGTGCCAGCAGCCCAGGGGGGGGCAGGCAAGAGACCCAGTACTTC. Encoded protein: CASSPGGGRQETQYF. The V and J genes are TRBV7-3 and TRBJ2-5, with D perhaps matching TRBD1 or TRBD2 (7 bases each). Germline-derived CDR1 and CDR2 are SGHTA and FQGTGA. This CDR3 has 15 amino acids. With 5 bases removed from V and 2 bases from J, the gap between germline ends came to 15 bases.

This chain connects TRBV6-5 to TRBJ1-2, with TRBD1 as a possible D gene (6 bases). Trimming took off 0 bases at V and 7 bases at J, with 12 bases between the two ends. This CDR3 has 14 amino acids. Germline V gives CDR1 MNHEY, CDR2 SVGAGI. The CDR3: CASSYSAGAGGYTF. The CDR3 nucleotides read TGTGCCAGCAGTTACTCGGCGGGGGCCGGTGGCTACACCTTC.

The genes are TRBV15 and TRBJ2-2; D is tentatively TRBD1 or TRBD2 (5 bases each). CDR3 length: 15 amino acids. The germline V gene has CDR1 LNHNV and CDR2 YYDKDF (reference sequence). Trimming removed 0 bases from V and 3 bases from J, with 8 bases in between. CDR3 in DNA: TGTGCCACCAGCAGAGATCGAGGGGACACCGGGGAGCTGTTTTTT. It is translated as CATSRDRGDTGELFF.

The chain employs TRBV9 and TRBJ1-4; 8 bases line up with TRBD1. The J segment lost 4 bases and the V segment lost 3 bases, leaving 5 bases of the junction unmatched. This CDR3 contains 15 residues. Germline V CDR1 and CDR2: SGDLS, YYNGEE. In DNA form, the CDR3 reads TGTGCCAGCAGCGAGGGGACAGGAGTTAATGAAAAACTGTTTTTT. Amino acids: CASSEGTGVNEKLFF.

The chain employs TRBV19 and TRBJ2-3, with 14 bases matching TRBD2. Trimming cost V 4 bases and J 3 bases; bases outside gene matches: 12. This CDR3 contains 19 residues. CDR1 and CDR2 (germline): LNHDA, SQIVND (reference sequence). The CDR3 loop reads CASSTRLAGGPRGTDTQYF. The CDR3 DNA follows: TGTGCCAGTAGTACACGACTAGCGGGAGGGCCTAGAGGAACAGATACGCAGTATTTT. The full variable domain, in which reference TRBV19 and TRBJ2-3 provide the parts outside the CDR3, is DGGITQSPKYLFRKEGQNVTLSCEQNLNHDAMYWYRQDPGQGLRLIYYSQIVNDFQKGDIAEGYSVSREKKESFPLTVTSAQKNPTAFYLCASSTRLAGGPRGTDTQYFGPGTRLTVL.

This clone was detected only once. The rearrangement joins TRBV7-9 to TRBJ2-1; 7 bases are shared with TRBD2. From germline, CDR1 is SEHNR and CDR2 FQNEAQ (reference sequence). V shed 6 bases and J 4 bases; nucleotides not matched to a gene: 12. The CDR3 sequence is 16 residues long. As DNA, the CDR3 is TGTGCCAGCAGTCCCGCCCCCCGGGGAGGGTACAATGAGCAGTTCTTC. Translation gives CASSPAPRGGYNEQFF. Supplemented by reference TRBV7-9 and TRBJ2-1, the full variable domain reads DTGVSQNPRHKITKRGQNVTFRCDPISEHNRLYWYRQTLGQGPEFLTYFQNEAQLEKSRLLSDRFSAERPKGSFSTLEIQRTEQGDSAMYLCASSPAPRGGYNEQFFGPGTRLTVL.

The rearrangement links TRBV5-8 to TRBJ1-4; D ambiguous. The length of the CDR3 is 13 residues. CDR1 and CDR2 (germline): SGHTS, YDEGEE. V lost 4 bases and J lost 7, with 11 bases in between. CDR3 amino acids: CASSPGLFEKLFF. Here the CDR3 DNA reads TGTGCCAGCAGCCCCGGGCTGTTTGAAAAACTGTTTTTT.

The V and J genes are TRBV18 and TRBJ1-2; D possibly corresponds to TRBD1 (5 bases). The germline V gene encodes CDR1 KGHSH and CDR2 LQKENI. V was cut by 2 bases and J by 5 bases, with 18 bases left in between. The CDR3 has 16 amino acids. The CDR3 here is CASSPSGAGKGYGYTF. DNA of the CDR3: TGTGCCAGCTCACCATCCGGCGCGGGGAAGGGGTATGGCTACACCTTC.

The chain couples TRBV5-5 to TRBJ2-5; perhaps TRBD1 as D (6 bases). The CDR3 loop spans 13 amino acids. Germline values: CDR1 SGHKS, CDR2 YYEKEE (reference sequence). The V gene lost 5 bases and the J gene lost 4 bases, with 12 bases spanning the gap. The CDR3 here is CASRRQVGETQYF. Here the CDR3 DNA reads TGTGCCAGCAGGCGACAGGTGGGAGAGACCCAGTACTTC.

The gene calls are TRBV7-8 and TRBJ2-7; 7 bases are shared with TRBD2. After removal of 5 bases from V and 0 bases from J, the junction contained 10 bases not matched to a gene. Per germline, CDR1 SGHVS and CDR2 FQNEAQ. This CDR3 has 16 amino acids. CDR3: CASSQITSAFSYEQYF. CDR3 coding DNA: TGTGCCAGCAGCCAGATTACTAGCGCGTTCTCCTACGAGCAGTACTTC.

CDR3 coding DNA: TGTGCCAGCAGTTTGCTACAGGGCGCGTCTGAAAAACTGTTTTTT. Protein product: CASSLLQGASEKLFF. The chain has TRBV28 and TRBJ1-4, with D perhaps TRBD1 (6 bases). The CDR3 covers 15 residues. Germline V gives CDR1 MDHEN, CDR2 SYDVKM. V shed 3 bases and J shed 7 bases, with 15 bases lying between them.

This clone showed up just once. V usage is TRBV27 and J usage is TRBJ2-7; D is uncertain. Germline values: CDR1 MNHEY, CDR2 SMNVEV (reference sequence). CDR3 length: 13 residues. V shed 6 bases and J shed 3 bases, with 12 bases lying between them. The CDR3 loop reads CASRPSLGYEQYF. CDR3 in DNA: TGTGCCAGCAGGCCAAGTCTCGGCTACGAGCAGTACTTC.

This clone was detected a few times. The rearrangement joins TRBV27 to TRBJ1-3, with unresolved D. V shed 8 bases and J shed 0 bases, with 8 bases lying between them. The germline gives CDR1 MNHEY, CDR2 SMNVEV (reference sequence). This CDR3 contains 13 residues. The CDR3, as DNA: TGTGCCAGCGGCTCGGGCTCTGGAAACACCATATATTTT. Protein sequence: CASGSGSGNTIYF.

CDR3 sequence reads: CASRPQGLEETQYF. The CDR3 DNA is TGTGCCAGCAGACCCCAGGGGTTAGAAGAGACCCAGTACTTC. The genes are TRBV28 and TRBJ2-5, with D perhaps TRBD1 (6 bases). Trimming took off 6 bases at V and 3 bases at J, with 14 bases between the two ends. Germline CDR1 MDHEN, CDR2 SYDVKM. CDR3 size: 14 residues.

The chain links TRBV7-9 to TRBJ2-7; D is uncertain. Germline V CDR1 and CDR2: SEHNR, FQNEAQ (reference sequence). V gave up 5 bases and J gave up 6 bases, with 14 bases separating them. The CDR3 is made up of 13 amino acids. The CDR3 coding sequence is TGTGCCAGCAGCCCCCTGAGCTTAAGCGAGCAGTACTTC. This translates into CASSPLSLSEQYF.

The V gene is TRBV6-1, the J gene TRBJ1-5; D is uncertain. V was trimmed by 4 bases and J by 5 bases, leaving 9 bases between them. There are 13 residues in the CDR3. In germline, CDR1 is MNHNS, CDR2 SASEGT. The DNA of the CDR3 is TGTGCCAGCAGTGTGGGTCCGGATCAGCCCCAGCATTTT. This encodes CASSVGPDQPQHF.

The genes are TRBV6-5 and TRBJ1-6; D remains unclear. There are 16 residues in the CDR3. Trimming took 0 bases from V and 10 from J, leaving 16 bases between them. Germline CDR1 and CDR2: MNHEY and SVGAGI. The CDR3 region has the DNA TGTGCCAGCAGTTACTCGAGAGCCGGCCGGGGATCACCCCTCCACTTT. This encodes CASSYSRAGRGSPLHF.